This T cell receptor beta chain derives from a study of blood T cell repertoires in COVID-19. Overall study: Whether acute or convalescent, the COVID-19 samples came from the United States, Italy and Spain. In each case, the material was cDNA or gDNA derived from T cells, B-cell-depleted T cells, or PBMCs.

Study processing details: From reference gene primer amplification, estimates of nucleated cell counts were derived. Profiled with immunoSEQ multiplex PCR; TCRdb holds only in-frame clones, not every one. D and trimming come from the DNA, and the V and J calls and clone size come from that table. This sample has over 150,000 clones, with about 83% found just once. Germline CDR1 reads LGHDT; CDR2 reads YNNKEL (reference sequence). The CDR3 runs to 15 residues. Trimming cost V 2 bases and J 6 bases; bases outside gene matches: 6. The rearrangement links TRBV3-1 (or the pseudogene TRBV3-2) to TRBJ2-1, with TRBD2 matching 8 bases. The sample was peripheral blood. The TCR originated in a woman aged 70 to 79 who had recovered from COVID-19. CDR3 sequence reads: CASSQWRSGGNEQFF. The DNA of the CDR3 is TGTGCCAGCAGCCAATGGCGGAGCGGGGGCAATGAGCAGTTCTTC.